The T cell receptor (beta chain) described here comes from a study of blood T cells in healthy people across ages. Turning to the study itself: About one barcoded beta molecule was captured per two T cells (by template switching).

Trimming at V came to 6 bases and at J to 6 bases, leaving 3 bases not matched to a gene. Germline values: CDR1 MNHEY, CDR2 SVGAGI. The CDR3 runs 13 residues. Combining a sample-barcoded 5' primer with a J-beta primer mix, a second PCR ran for roughly 6 to 12 cycles. TCRdb ran MiXCR on the 5' RACE reads and lists one entry per CDR3 protein. This table has 550,000 to 750,000 distinct CDR3 sequences, 20% to 25% appearing once. With regard to this clonotype: Its cognate antigen is unknown.

Findings and limits, study-wide: Without sorted subsets, naive and antigen-experienced compartments could not be conclusively compared. Researchers judged that diversity estimates from one million T cells fell short of true values.

J is TRBJ2-5 and V is TRBV6-5; 11 nucleotides match TRBD2. What was sequenced was blood. The clonotype was recovered from an older man in good health. The CDR3 coding sequence is TGTGCCAGCAGCATGACTAGCGGGAAGACCCAGTACTTC. This encodes CASSMTSGKTQYF.